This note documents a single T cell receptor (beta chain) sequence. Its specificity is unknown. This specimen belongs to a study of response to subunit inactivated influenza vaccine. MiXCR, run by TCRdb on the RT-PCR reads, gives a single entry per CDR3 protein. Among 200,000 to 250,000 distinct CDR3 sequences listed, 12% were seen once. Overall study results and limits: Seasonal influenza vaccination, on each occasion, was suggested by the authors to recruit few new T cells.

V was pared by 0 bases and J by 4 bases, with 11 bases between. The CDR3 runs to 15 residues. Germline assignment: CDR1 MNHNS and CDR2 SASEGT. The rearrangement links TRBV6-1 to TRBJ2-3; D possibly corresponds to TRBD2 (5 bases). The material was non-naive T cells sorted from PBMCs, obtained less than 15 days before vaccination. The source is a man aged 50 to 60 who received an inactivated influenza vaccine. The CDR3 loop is CASSEAPVSADTQYF. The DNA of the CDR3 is TGTGCCAGCAGTGAAGCGCCGGTTAGCGCAGATACGCAGTATTTT.